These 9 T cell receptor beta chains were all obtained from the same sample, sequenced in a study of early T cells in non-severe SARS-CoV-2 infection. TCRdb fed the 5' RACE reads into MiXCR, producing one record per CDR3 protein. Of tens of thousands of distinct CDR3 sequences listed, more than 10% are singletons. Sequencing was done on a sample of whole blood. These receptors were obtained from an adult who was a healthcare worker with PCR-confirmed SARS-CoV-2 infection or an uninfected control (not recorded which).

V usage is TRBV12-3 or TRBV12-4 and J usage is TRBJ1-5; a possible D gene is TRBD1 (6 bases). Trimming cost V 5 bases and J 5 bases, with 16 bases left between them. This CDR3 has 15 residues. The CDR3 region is CASSTQGSGDQPQHF. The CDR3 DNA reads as TGTGCCAGCAGTACACAGGGTTCCGGGGATCAGCCCCAGCATTTT.

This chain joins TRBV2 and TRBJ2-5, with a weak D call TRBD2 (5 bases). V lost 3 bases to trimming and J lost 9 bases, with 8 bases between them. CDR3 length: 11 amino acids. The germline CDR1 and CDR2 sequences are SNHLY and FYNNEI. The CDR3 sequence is CASSDLGAQYF. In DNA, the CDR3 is TGTGCCAGCAGTGACTTGGGAGCCCAGTACTTC.

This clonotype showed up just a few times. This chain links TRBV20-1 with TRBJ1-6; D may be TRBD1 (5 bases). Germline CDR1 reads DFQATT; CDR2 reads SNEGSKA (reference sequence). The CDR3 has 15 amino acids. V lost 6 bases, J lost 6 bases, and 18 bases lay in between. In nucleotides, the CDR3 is TGCAGTGCCGAGGACGGTCCCGGGGGTAATTCACCCCTCCACTTT. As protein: CSAEDGPGGNSPLHF.

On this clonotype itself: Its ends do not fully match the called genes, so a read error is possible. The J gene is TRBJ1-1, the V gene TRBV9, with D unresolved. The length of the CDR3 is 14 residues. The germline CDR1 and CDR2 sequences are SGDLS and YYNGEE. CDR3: CASSADGLNTETFF. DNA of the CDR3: TGTGCCAGCAGCGCAGACGGACTGAACACTGAAACTTTCTTT.

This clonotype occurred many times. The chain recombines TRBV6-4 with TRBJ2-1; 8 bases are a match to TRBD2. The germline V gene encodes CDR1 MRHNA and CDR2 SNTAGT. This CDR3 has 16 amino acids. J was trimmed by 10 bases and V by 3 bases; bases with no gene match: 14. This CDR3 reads CASSECWAGGPWEQFF. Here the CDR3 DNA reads TGTGCCAGCAGTGAATGTTGGGCGGGGGGCCCTTGGGAGCAGTTCTTC.

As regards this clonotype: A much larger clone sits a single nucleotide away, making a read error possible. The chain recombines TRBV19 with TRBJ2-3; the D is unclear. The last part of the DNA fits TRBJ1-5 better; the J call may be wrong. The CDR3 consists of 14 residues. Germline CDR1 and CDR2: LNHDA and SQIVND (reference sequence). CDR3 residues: CASSAGLSTDTQHF. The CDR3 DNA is TGTGCCAGTAGTGCAGGACTTAGCACAGATACGCAGCATTTT.

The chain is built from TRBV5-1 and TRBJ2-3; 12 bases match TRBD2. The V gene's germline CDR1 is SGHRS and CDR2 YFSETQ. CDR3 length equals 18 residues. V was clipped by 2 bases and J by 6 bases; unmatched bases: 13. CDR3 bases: TGCGCCAGCAGCTTCCATCCTAGCGGGAGGGCCGTGGGGGATACGCAGTATTTT. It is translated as CASSFHPSGRAVGDTQYF. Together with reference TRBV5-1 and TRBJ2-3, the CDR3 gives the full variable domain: KAGVTQTPRYLIKTRGQQVTLSCSPISGHRSVSWYQQTPGQGLQFLFEYFSETQRNKGNFPGRFSGRQFSNSRSEMNVSTLELGDSALYLCASSFHPSGRAVGDTQYFGPGTRLTVL.

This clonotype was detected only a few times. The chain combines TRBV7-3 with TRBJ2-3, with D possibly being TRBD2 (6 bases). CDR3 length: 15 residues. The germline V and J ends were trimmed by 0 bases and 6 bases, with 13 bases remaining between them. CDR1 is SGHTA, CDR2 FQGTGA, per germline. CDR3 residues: CASSLTTSLWDTQYF. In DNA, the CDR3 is TGTGCCAGCAGCTTAACCACTAGCTTGTGGGATACGCAGTATTTT.

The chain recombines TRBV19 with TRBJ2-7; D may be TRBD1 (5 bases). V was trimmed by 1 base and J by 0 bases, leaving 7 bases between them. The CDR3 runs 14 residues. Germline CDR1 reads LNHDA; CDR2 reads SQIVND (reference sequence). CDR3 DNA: TGTGCCAGTAGTATAGGGGGCAGCTCCTACGAGCAGTACTTC. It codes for CASSIGGSSYEQYF.